The 27 T cell receptor beta chains presented below share a single source sample, sequenced in a study of beta chain features in type 1 diabetes. Findings and limits, study-wide: For Type 1 diabetes patients, all four CD4+ subsets carried TCRB CDR3s that were moderately but significantly shorter.

Antigen specificity for these receptors is unknown. The entirety of the isolated RNA underwent reverse transcription, so expressed TCRB transcripts were sequenced. TCRdb's table, derived via immunoSEQ multiplex PCR, lists solely in-frame clones and lacks some. This table holds hundreds of thousands of clones, over 12% found once. Material for sequencing was naive CD4+ T cells from blood. Receptor source: a man aged 18-30 years with type 1 diabetes.

The chain employs TRBV14 and TRBJ2-3; the D is unclear. Germline-derived CDR1 and CDR2 are SGHDN and FVKESK. CDR3 length: 12 residues. V lost 1 base to trimming and J lost 7 bases, with 6 bases between them. The CDR3 region is CASSQVGNTQYF. The CDR3 DNA is TGTGCCAGCAGCCAAGTAGGGAATACGCAGTATTTT.

This chain connects TRBV14 to TRBJ2-7; D perhaps matches TRBD2 (6 bases). The CDR3 spans 15 residues. V dropped 1 base and J dropped 1 base, with 11 bases sitting between them. Germline CDR1 reads SGHDN; CDR2 reads FVKESK. The CDR3 sequence: CASSQAEGFSYEQYF. Here the CDR3 DNA reads TGTGCCAGCAGCCAAGCGGAGGGGTTTTCCTACGAGCAGTACTTC.

V usage is TRBV10-3 and J usage is TRBJ2-3; 7 bases align to TRBD2. The ends lost 5 bases at V and 0 bases at J; junction bases unmatched: 5. CDR3 size: 15 residues. CDR1 and CDR2 from the germline V gene are ENHRY and SYGVKD. The CDR3 here is CAISTGTTSTDTQYF. In DNA form, the CDR3 reads TGTGCCATCAGTACCGGGACTACTAGCACAGATACGCAGTATTTT.

The V and J genes are TRBV6-5 and TRBJ2-5; 11 bases are shared with TRBD2. The V and J ends lost 6 bases and 4 bases, in that order; junction bases with no gene match: 1. The germline CDR1 and CDR2 sequences are MNHEY and SVGAGI. CDR3 length: 13 residues. DNA of the CDR3: TGTGCCAGCAGCCTAGCGGGGGGAGAGACCCAGTACTTC. As protein: CASSLAGGETQYF.

This clone was found a few times. The rearrangement joins TRBV27 to TRBJ2-3; 11 nucleotides align to TRBD2. The germline gives CDR1 MNHEY, CDR2 SMNVEV (reference sequence). The CDR3 spans 20 residues. With 5 bases clipped from V and 1 base from J, the junction kept 17 bases outside the gene matches. The CDR3 loop reads CASSPLVSSGRAWGTDTQYF. The CDR3 DNA sequence: TGTGCCAGCAGTCCCTTAGTGAGTAGCGGGAGGGCCTGGGGCACAGATACGCAGTATTTT.

This clone has just a few counts. Relative to the germline gene, one junction end is altered; a read error may explain this. The chain carries TRBV30 and TRBJ2-1, with D perhaps matching TRBD1 or TRBD2 (5 bases each). Germline values: CDR1 GTSNPN, CDR2 SVGIG (reference sequence). The CDR3 loop spans 15 amino acids. CDR3 amino acids: CAWSVSGGHYSEQFF. The CDR3 DNA reads as TGTGCCTGGAGTGTGAGCGGAGGACACTACAGTGAGCAGTTCTTC.

The chain carries TRBV6-6 and TRBJ1-5, with TRBD1 identical over 7 bases. Germline CDR1 is MNHNY and CDR2 is SVGAGI (reference sequence). The CDR3 runs to 15 residues. V shed 6 bases, J shed 5 bases, and the junction held 10 bases outside the gene matches. In DNA, the CDR3 is TGTGCCAGCAGCTGGGAAAGACAGGGCTATCAGCCCCAGCATTTT. Its translation is CASSWERQGYQPQHF.

The chain is built from TRBV6-1 and TRBJ2-2; 9 bases match TRBD1. Looked up from germline, CDR1 is MNHNS and CDR2 is SASEGT. The CDR3 contains 16 residues. The J segment lost 4 bases and the V segment lost 2 bases, leaving 5 bases of the junction unmatched. The DNA for the CDR3 is TGTGCCAGCAGTGAATGGAGACAGGGGGGCACCGGGGAGCTGTTTTTT. Amino acid sequence: CASSEWRQGGTGELFF.

CDR3 protein: CASRPPGRNTGELFF. The CDR3 nucleotides are TGTGCCAGTCGACCTCCGGGACGGAACACCGGGGAGCTGTTTTTT. The chain recombines TRBV6-6 with TRBJ2-2; D is perhaps TRBD1 or TRBD2 (5 bases each). The CDR3 totals 15 residues. V was cut by 9 bases and J by 1 base, with 15 bases left in between. CDR1 is MNHNY and CDR2 is SVGAGI in the germline V gene (reference sequence).

This clone was picked up a small number of times. V and J are TRBV5-1 and TRBJ1-4, with D possibly being TRBD1 (5 bases). This CDR3 spans 13 amino acids. Germline V gene sequence: CDR1 SGHRS, CDR2 YFSETQ. The V end was cut by 3 bases, the J end by 6 bases, with 9 bases between. In nucleotides, the CDR3 is TGCGCCAGCAGCTCCGGGACGGATGAAAAACTGTTTTTT. Translation gives CASSSGTDEKLFF. Supplemented by reference TRBV5-1 and TRBJ1-4, the full variable domain reads KAGVTQTPRYLIKTRGQQVTLSCSPISGHRSVSWYQQTPGQGLQFLFEYFSETQRNKGNFPGRFSGRQFSNSRSEMNVSTLELGDSALYLCASSSGTDEKLFFGSGTQLSVL.

V and J are TRBV4-2 and TRBJ1-5; D is ambiguous. V lost 0 bases and J lost 4, with 13 bases in between. The CDR3 length is 16 residues. Germline-derived CDR1 and CDR2 are LGHNA and YNFKEQ. CDR3: CASSQDQVGGNQPQHF. CDR3 sequence (DNA): TGTGCCAGCAGCCAAGATCAGGTGGGAGGAAATCAGCCCCAGCATTTT.

This clone was found a few times. The chain carries TRBV9 and TRBJ2-7, with TRBD2 matching over 11 bases. Germline assignment: CDR1 SGDLS and CDR2 YYNGEE. After removal of 0 bases from V and 5 bases from J, the junction contained 4 bases not matched to a gene. The CDR3 consists of 15 residues. CDR3 bases: TGTGCCAGCAGCGTAGGACTAGCGGGGAGCCACGAGCAGTACTTC. Its protein product is CASSVGLAGSHEQYF.

This clone was recorded a few times. The rearrangement joins TRBV10-3 to TRBJ1-4, with 11 bases lining up with TRBD1. J gave up 7 bases and V 3 bases, and 7 bases lay outside the gene matches. Germline CDR1 and CDR2: ENHRY and SYGVKD. The CDR3 is 16 residues long. Here the CDR3 reads CAISERTGGDGEKLFF. For the CDR3, the DNA is TGTGCCATCAGTGAACGGACAGGGGGCGATGGTGAAAAACTGTTTTTT.

The chain links TRBV27 to TRBJ2-6; the match to TRBD1 covers 7 bases. Unmatched junction bases numbered 15, after V lost 7 bases and J lost 3 bases. Germline CDR1 MNHEY, CDR2 SMNVEV (reference sequence). This CDR3 is built from 18 residues. The CDR3 protein is CASTSAGTANRGANVLTF. CDR3 DNA sequence: TGTGCCAGCACATCTGCCGGGACAGCCAATCGTGGGGCCAACGTCCTGACTTTC.

The CDR3 nucleotides are TGTGCCAGCACCAAGACTAGCGGGGTGCTCGAGCAGTACTTC. Its translation: CASTKTSGVLEQYF. V usage is TRBV2 and J usage is TRBJ2-7, with 11 bases identical to TRBD2. This CDR3 spans 14 amino acids. CDR1 and CDR2 (germline): SNHLY, FYNNEI. With V trimmed by 7 bases and J by 6 bases, 8 bases remained unmatched.

V gene TRBV7-2 combines with J gene TRBJ2-4; D is perhaps TRBD1 (5 bases). V gave up 3 bases and J gave up 1 base, with 10 bases separating them. Germline CDR1 and CDR2: SGHTA and FQGNSA. This CDR3 contains 15 residues. The CDR3 DNA reads TGTGCCAGCAGCTTTCTAGGGGCGGCCAAAAACATTCAGTACTTC. Protein sequence: CASSFLGAAKNIQYF. Combining the CDR3 with reference TRBV7-2 and TRBJ2-4 gives the whole variable domain GAGVSQSPSNKVTEKGKDVELRCDPISGHTALYWYRQSLGQGLEFLIYFQGNSAPDKSGLPSDRFSAERTGGSVSTLTIQRTQQEDSAVYLCASSFLGAAKNIQYFGAGTRLSVL.

This chain joins TRBV5-6 and TRBJ1-1; D is undetermined. Germline V gene lookup returns CDR1 SGHDT and CDR2 YYEEEE. Trimming left V 3 bases short and J 6 bases short, with 9 bases between. This CDR3 is built from 12 residues. The CDR3 nucleotides read TGTGCCAGCAGCTCCTTGGCGGCTGAAGCTTTCTTT. Translation gives CASSSLAAEAFF.

This chain uses TRBV10-3 with TRBJ2-2, with D perhaps assigned TRBD1 or TRBD2 (5 bases each). The germline gives CDR1 ENHRY, CDR2 SYGVKD. The V gene lost 3 bases and the J gene lost 4 bases, with 15 bases spanning the gap. The CDR3 covers 16 residues. The CDR3 reads CAISDPPGRVTGELFF. The CDR3 coding sequence is TGTGCCATCAGTGACCCACCGGGGCGTGTCACCGGGGAGCTGTTTTTT.

Comment on this clone: This CDR3 is also generated by other DNA sequences in the sample. The chain joins TRBV28 to TRBJ2-7; 7 bases are a match to TRBD2. CDR1 is MDHEN and CDR2 is SYDVKM in the germline V gene. The length of the CDR3 is 13 residues. V dropped 3 bases and J dropped 4; count of bases not matched to a gene: 3. The CDR3 DNA is TGTGCCAGCAGTTTGGGGCGGGAGTACGAGCAGTACTTC. Its translation is CASSLGREYEQYF.

The gene calls are TRBV6-5 and TRBJ2-7, with 8 bases aligning to TRBD1. Trimming took 9 bases from V and 2 from J; bases not matched to a gene: 6. Germline loops: CDR1 MNHEY, CDR2 SVGAGI. This CDR3 region has 13 residues. In nucleotides, the CDR3 is TGTGCCAGTGGGACAGGACCCCCCTACGAGCAGTACTTC. This sequence encodes CASGTGPPYEQYF.

This clone was found a few times. This chain uses TRBV25-1 with TRBJ1-1; D not certain. Germline V gene data show CDR1 as MGHDK and CDR2 as SYGVNS. The CDR3 is 13 residues long. Trimming removed 1 base from V and 8 bases from J, with 11 bases in between. The chain's CDR3 is CASSESLGGEAFF. The CDR3 DNA follows: TGTGCCAGCAGTGAATCCCTAGGCGGGGAAGCTTTCTTT.

The rearrangement links TRBV30 to TRBJ2-1; D ambiguous. The CDR3 sequence is 13 residues long. The germline V gene has CDR1 GTSNPN and CDR2 SVGIG (reference sequence). The V end was cut by 3 bases, the J end by 5 bases, with 11 bases between. CDR3: CAWSPQADNEQFF. In DNA, the CDR3 is TGTGCCTGGAGCCCCCAGGCTGACAATGAGCAGTTCTTC.

The chain uses TRBV27 and TRBJ1-2; D uncertain. The CDR3 has 15 residues. The V end was cut by 8 bases, the J end by 8 bases, with 24 bases between. CDR1 is MNHEY, CDR2 SMNVEV, per germline (reference sequence). The CDR3 loop reads CASGFEDRRRFGYTF. DNA for the CDR3: TGTGCCAGCGGATTCGAAGACCGAAGGAGATTCGGCTACACCTTC.

The chain uses TRBV6-1 and TRBJ1-4; no clear D gene. From germline, CDR1 is MNHNS and CDR2 SASEGT. Trimming stripped 5 bases from V and 0 bases from J, with 10 bases between. This CDR3 region has 15 residues. DNA of the CDR3: TGTGCCAGCAGTAGGACGGTTGCAACTAATGAAAAACTGTTTTTT. Amino acids: CASSRTVATNEKLFF.

CDR3 coding DNA: TGTGCCAGCAGTTATTCTAGACAGCATCTATCCTACGAGCAGTACTTC. Its protein product is CASSYSRQHLSYEQYF. The chain is built from TRBV6-5 and TRBJ2-7; D is perhaps TRBD1 (5 bases). The CDR3 length is 16 residues. From germline, CDR1 is MNHEY and CDR2 SVGAGI. The ends were cut back, 3 bases at V and 1 base at J, with 16 bases in the middle.

This clone was seen only a few times. CDR3 residues: CASSTGSGNTIYF. DNA of the CDR3: TGTGCCAGCAGCACGGGCTCTGGAAACACCATATATTTT. V usage is TRBV7-2 and J usage is TRBJ1-3; no reliable D call. Germline V gives CDR1 SGHTA, CDR2 FQGNSA. The CDR3 runs to 13 residues. V was shortened by 5 bases and J by 0 bases, with 5 bases between the two germline ends.

This clone was seen only a few times. The CDR3 bases are TGTGCCAGCAGTAACAACAGGGGCTCCTACGAGCAGTACTTC. Its translation: CASSNNRGSYEQYF. V and J are TRBV6-5 and TRBJ2-7, with 7 bases identical to TRBD1. This CDR3 comprises 14 residues. Germline CDR1 and CDR2: MNHEY and SVGAGI. Losses at the gene ends were 5 bases for V and 0 bases for J; bases not matched to a gene: 4.